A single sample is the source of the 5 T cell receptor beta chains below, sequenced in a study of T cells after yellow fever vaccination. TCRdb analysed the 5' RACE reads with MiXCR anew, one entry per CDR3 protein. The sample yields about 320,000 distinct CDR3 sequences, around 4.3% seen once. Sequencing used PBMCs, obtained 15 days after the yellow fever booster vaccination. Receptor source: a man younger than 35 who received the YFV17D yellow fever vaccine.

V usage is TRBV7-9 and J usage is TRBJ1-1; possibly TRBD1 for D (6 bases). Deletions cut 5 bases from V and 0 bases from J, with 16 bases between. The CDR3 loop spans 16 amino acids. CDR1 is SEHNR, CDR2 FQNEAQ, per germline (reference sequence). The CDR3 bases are TGTGCCAGCAGCCCAGGAGGGGGGGGAATGAACACTGAAGCTTTCTTT. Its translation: CASSPGGGGMNTEAFF.

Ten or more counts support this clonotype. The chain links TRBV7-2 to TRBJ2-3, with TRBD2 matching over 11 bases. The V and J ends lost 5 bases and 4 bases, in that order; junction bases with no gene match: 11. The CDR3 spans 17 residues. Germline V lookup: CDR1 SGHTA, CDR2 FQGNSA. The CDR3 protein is CASSRELIAGGADTQYF. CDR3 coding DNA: TGTGCCAGCAGCCGAGAGTTAATAGCGGGGGGGGCAGATACGCAGTATTTT.

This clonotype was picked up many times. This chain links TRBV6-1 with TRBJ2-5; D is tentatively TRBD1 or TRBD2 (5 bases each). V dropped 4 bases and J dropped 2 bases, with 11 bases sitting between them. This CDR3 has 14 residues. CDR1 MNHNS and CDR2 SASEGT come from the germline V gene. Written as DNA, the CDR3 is TGTGCCAGCAGTGGGGGACGGGCGCAAGAGACCCAGTACTTC. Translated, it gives CASSGGRAQETQYF.

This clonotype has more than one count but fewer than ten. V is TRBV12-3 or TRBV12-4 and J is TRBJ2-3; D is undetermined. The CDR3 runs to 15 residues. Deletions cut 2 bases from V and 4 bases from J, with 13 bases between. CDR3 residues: CASSLRPVGSDTQYF. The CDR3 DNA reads TGTGCCAGCAGTTTAAGGCCAGTAGGGTCAGATACGCAGTATTTT.

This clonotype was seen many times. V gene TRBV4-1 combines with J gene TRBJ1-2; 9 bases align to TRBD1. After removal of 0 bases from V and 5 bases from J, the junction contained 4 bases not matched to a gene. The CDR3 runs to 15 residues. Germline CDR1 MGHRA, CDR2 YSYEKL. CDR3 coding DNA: TGCGCCAGCAGCCAAGAGGAGACAGGGGGGTATGGCTACACCTTC. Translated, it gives CASSQEETGGYGYTF.